The TCR beta chain described here comes from a study of T cell responses to AZD1222 COVID-19 vaccine. Regarding the study as a whole: The span of vaccine-associated CD4 TCRs extended across spike, with dominance at 160-218 and 743-854.

The germline CDR1 and CDR2 sequences are SNHLY and FYNNEI. Deletions cut 4 bases from V and 0 bases from J, with 16 bases between. There are 17 residues in the CDR3. With respect to this clone: The antigen is not known.

Sequencing used immunoSEQ multiplex PCR; TCRdb keeps in-frame clones, though not all of them. The table records 150,000 to 200,000 clones, around 90% of them present only once. The V and J genes are TRBV2 and TRBJ2-1; a weak D match, TRBD1 (6 bases). The input for sequencing was peripheral blood, taken on day 0 of AZD1222 vaccination. The sequence was collected from an adult in good health. The CDR3 DNA sequence: TGTGCCAGCAGTGGTCAGGTCCAGGGGTACTCCTACAATGAGCAGTTCTTC. It is translated as CASSGQVQGYSYNEQFF.